The clone carrying this TCR beta chain has more than one count but fewer than ten. The antigen is undetermined. This sample was included in a study of T-cell memory formation after mild COVID-19. The wider study: Among the donors, TCR clusters were largely specific to each donor. The study, taken as a whole, reports: Pre-infection memory held some responding clones, suggesting pre-existing cross-reactive T cells responded.

Germline-derived CDR1 and CDR2 are MNHEY and SVGEGT. V gave up 2 bases and J gave up 3 bases; unmatched junction bases: 18. This CDR3 contains 20 residues. The authors produced TCR alpha and TCR beta cDNA libraries with sample barcodes and UMIs by 5'RACE using constant-segment primers. TCRdb redid the calling of the 5' RACE reads with MiXCR, one entry per CDR3 protein. The data show about 180,000 distinct CDR3 sequences, 16% seen once. What was sequenced was PBMCs or a T cell subset sorted from them (not recorded which). This chain uses TRBV6-2 or TRBV6-3 with TRBJ2-1; 8 bases agree with TRBD2. The sequence came from an adult woman who had mild COVID-19 (a few samples of this study predate the infection). Cell type and time point are not known. In DNA, the CDR3 is TGTGCCAGCAGTTACCCTCGCTTGACCAATAGCGGGAATAACTACAATGAGCAGTTCTTC. Protein sequence: CASSYPRLTNSGNNYNEQFF.